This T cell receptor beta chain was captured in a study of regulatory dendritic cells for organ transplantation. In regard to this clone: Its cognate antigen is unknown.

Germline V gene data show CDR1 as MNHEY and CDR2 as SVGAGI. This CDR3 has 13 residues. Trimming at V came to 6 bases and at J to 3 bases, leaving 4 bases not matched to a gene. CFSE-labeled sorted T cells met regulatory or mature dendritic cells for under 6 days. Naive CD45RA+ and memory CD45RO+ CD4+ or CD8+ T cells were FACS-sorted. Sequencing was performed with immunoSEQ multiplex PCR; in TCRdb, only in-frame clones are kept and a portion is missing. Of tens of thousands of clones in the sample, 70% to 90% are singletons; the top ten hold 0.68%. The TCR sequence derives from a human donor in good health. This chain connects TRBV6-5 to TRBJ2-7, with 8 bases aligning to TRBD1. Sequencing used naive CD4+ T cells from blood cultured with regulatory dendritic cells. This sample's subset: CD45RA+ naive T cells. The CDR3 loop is CASSQGANYEQYF. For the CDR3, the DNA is TGTGCCAGCAGCCAGGGGGCCAACTACGAGCAGTACTTC.